Listed below are T cell receptor beta chains from one sample, sequenced in a study of beta chain features in type 1 diabetes. The method was immunoSEQ multiplex PCR; TCRdb's version includes in-frame clones alone and lacks a portion of them. Counted here are approximately 250,000 clones, roughly 24% occurring once; the ten biggest clones make up roughly 0.013%. Material for sequencing was naive CD4+ T cells from blood. These receptors were taken from a woman in her twenties or thirties with type 1 diabetes. The CDR3 runs from the conserved cysteine through the conserved F or W. The D gene is left open where the match is weak. Clone size, where shown, is once, few, many, or a class for clones that have expanded.

j_call	d_call	v_call	clone_size	cdr3_nt	cdr3_aa
TRBJ2-1	NA	TRBV7-8	NA	TGTGCCAGCAGCCTACTAGTGGGGAACAATGAGCAGTTCTTC	CASSLLVGNNEQFF
TRBJ1-2	TRBD1	TRBV25-1	few	TGTGCCAGCAGTGACCCCAGGACAGGGGACTATGGCTACACCTTC	CASSDPRTGDYGYTF
TRBJ2-1	NA	TRBV9	few	TGTGCCAGCAGCGTAGCTCTGGGGCGGGAAGGCAATGAGCAGTTCTTC	CASSVALGREGNEQFF
TRBJ2-5	TRBD2	TRBV6-6	NA	TGTGCCACCTCTCCAGACAGCGGGAGGGTCCAAGAGACCCAGTACTTC	CATSPDSGRVQETQYF
TRBJ2-3	TRBD2	TRBV5-1	NA	TGCGCCAGCAGCTCCGGACTAGCGGGAAGCGGGGATACGCAGTATTTT	CASSSGLAGSGDTQYF
TRBJ1-4	NA	TRBV19	NA	TGTGCCAGTAGTACCGGAGATAATGAAAAACTGTTTTTT	CASSTGDNEKLFF
TRBJ2-7	TRBD2	TRBV7-2	NA	TGTGCCAGCAGCACAAGGACTAGCGGGAGACCCTACGAGCAGTACTTC	CASSTRTSGRPYEQYF
TRBJ1-1	TRBD1	TRBV4-1	NA	TGCGCCAGCAGCCAAGATGGGAACAGGGGGCATACTGAAGCTTTCTTT	CASSQDGNRGHTEAFF
TRBJ2-1	TRBD2	TRBV4-1	once	TGCGCCAGCAGCCTTGGGACTAGCGGCTCCTACAATGAGCAGTTCTTC	CASSLGTSGSYNEQFF
TRBJ2-2	TRBD2	TRBV9	NA	TGTGCCAGCAGCGGCATGCGGGAGGCCGTGATCGGGGAGCTGTTTTTT	CASSGMREAVIGELFF
TRBJ1-2	TRBD1	TRBV7-2	few	TGTGCCAGCAGCAGCAGACAGGGGCTCCTTTATGGCTACACCTTC	CASSSRQGLLYGYTF
TRBJ2-1	NA	TRBV7-2	NA	TGTGCCAGCAGTTTTGGGTCTGGGAGTCATGAGCAGTTCTTC	CASSFGSGSHEQFF
TRBJ2-1	TRBD2	TRBV7-3	NA	TGTGCCAGCAGCTTTTTAGCGGGAGGGGGATACAATGAGCAGTTCTTC	CASSFLAGGGYNEQFF
TRBJ1-1	TRBD1	TRBV7-9	NA	TGTGCCAGCAGCTTTCTCCCGGGACAGGGAGGAGCTTTCTTT	CASSFLPGQGGAFF
TRBJ1-2	TRBD1	TRBV27	few	TGTGCCAGCAGTCCCATTACAGGGGGTCTGAAGGGCTACACCTTC	CASSPITGGLKGYTF
TRBJ2-5	NA	TRBV5-1	few	TGCGCCAGCAGCTTGGCCCCACAATTGGACCAAGAGACCCAGTACTTC	CASSLAPQLDQETQYF
TRBJ2-1	NA	TRBV15	once	TGTGCCACCAGCCGAGGTCCCCCTGCAGGCAATGAGCAGTTCTTC	CATSRGPPAGNEQFF
TRBJ2-5	NA	TRBV14	NA	TGTGCCAGCAGCCAGAACAGATTAGAGACCCAGTACTTC	CASSQNRLETQYF
TRBJ2-5	NA	TRBV30	NA	TGTGCCTGGAGAAAAAATTTTGGGACACATCGAGAGACCCAGTACTTC	CAWRKNFGTHRETQYF
TRBJ1-2	NA	TRBV28	few	TGTGCCAGCAGTTACCAGTGGGCGGGGATCTATGGCTACACCTTC	CASSYQWAGIYGYTF
TRBJ2-4	NA	TRBV29-1	NA	TGCAGCGTTGTCCGGAGTGGAGCCAAAAACATTCAGTACTTC	CSVVRSGAKNIQYF